This entry lists 8 T cell receptor beta chains sequenced from one sample in a study of blood T cell repertoires in COVID-19. Repertoires were generated with immunoSEQ multiplex PCR, while TCRdb's copy carries only in-frame clones and drops some. The sample carries about 190,000 clones, around four fifths recorded once. The specimen was peripheral blood. The receptors here all came from a woman aged 40 to 50 with acute or convalescent COVID-19.

The V gene is TRBV4-2, the J gene TRBJ2-5, with 8 bases that match TRBD2. V gave up 1 base and J gave up 4 bases; unmatched junction bases: 5. CDR1 and CDR2 (germline): LGHNA, YNFKEQ. This CDR3 contains 15 residues. The CDR3 coding sequence is TGTGCCAGCAGCCAAGCGACGGGGGGGCGAGAGACCCAGTACTTC. It is translated as CASSQATGGRETQYF.

V and J are TRBV4-1 and TRBJ1-1; TRBD1 might be the D (5 bases). This CDR3 comprises 13 residues. Germline CDR1 is MGHRA and CDR2 is YSYEKL. V shed 0 bases and J shed 12 bases, with 14 bases lying between them. CDR3 loop: CASSQDGAGQTFF. In DNA, the CDR3 is TGCGCCAGCAGCCAAGATGGGGCAGGGCAAACTTTCTTT.

The chain joins TRBV4-1 to TRBJ2-7, with D unresolved. In germline, CDR1 is MGHRA, CDR2 YSYEKL. The length of the CDR3 is 12 residues. Deletions cut 5 bases from V and 0 bases from J, with 5 bases between. CDR3 sequence reads: CASSDFSYEQYF. CDR3 DNA sequence: TGCGCCAGCAGCGACTTCTCCTACGAGCAGTACTTC.

The V and J genes are TRBV24-1 and TRBJ2-1; TRBD1 matches at 7 bases. The trim removed 7 bases at V and 4 bases at J, leaving 9 bases unmatched. The germline V gene encodes CDR1 KGHDR and CDR2 SFDVKD. This CDR3 spans 15 amino acids. The CDR3 nucleotides read TGTGCCACCAGAAAAGGGGGCGTCGGATACAATGAGCAGTTCTTC. Residues: CATRKGGVGYNEQFF.

Only a few counts were recorded for this clone. The chain joins TRBV4-1 to TRBJ2-3; 9 bases are a match to TRBD2. Germline CDR1 MGHRA, CDR2 YSYEKL. With 0 bases clipped from V and 6 bases from J, the junction kept 7 bases outside the gene matches. This CDR3 is built from 16 residues. CDR3 region: CASSQEREGLGDTQYF. The CDR3 bases are TGCGCCAGCAGCCAAGAGCGGGAGGGCCTTGGTGATACGCAGTATTTT.

This clone has just one count. V gene TRBV30 combines with J gene TRBJ1-3; 10 bases agree with TRBD1. With 3 bases clipped from V and 3 bases from J, the junction kept 5 bases outside the gene matches. The germline V gene has CDR1 GTSNPN and CDR2 SVGIG (reference sequence). CDR3 length: 15 amino acids. CDR3 loop: CAWSGTGANGNTIYF. CDR3 bases: TGTGCCTGGAGCGGGACAGGGGCGAATGGAAACACCATATATTTT.

This clone appeared a single time. The chain links TRBV29-1 to TRBJ2-5; no clear D gene. Trimming pared 8 bases from V and 1 base from J, leaving 8 bases between. The germline V gene has CDR1 SQVTM and CDR2 ANQGSEA. This CDR3 is built from 11 residues. CDR3 sequence reads: CSTVGQETQYF. CDR3 sequence (DNA): TGCAGCACCGTCGGCCAAGAGACCCAGTACTTC.

The chain couples TRBV27 to TRBJ2-7; TRBD1 matches 7 bases. The CDR3 loop spans 14 amino acids. Germline CDR1 is MNHEY and CDR2 is SMNVEV (reference sequence). The ends lost 4 bases at V and 2 bases at J; junction bases unmatched: 5. CDR3 protein: CASSWTGMAYEQYF. The CDR3 DNA sequence: TGTGCCAGCAGTTGGACAGGAATGGCCTACGAGCAGTACTTC.